The 31 T cell receptor beta chains presented below share a single source sample, sequenced in a study of tumor-infiltrating lymphocytes in primary liver carcinoma. Both RNA and DNA were isolated together from about 21-30 mg of bulk tissue that had not been sorted. Total RNA (roughly 530 ng) served as template for TCR beta cDNA synthesis primed by a constant-region primer. Generation of the TCR beta libraries relied on three nested multiplex PCR rounds using slightly modified ARM-PCR. Researchers ran the first two PCR rounds for approximately 9 cycles each with TRBV1-TRBV30 forward primers and a C-beta reverse primer. TCRdb reprocessed the multiplex PCR reads with MiXCR, giving one entry per CDR3 protein. Of approximately 120,000 distinct CDR3 sequences in the sample, around 64% were seen once. Sequenced input: liver tumor tissue from sampling region 3. As to subset: tumor region T3, left-lateral pole. All receptors derive from an older woman with primary liver carcinoma and hepatitis B virus infection.

Worth noting for this clonotype: One end of the junction varies from germline; a read error may be responsible. This chain uses TRBV11-2 with TRBJ2-1, with 9 bases aligning to TRBD2. The CDR3 has 15 residues. CDR1 and CDR2 from the germline V gene are SGHAT and FQNNGV. CDR3 DNA sequence: TGTACCAGCAGCTTAGGGACTAGCAATTACAATGAGCAGTTCTTC. This gives the protein CTSSLGTSNYNEQFF.

This clonotype was picked up many times. The CDR3: CASSGGGASGNLEQFF. CDR3 sequence (DNA): TGTGCCAGCAGTGGGGGAGGGGCTAGCGGGAACCTTGAGCAGTTCTTC. V is TRBV6-1 and J is TRBJ2-1, with 9 bases aligning to TRBD2. The V gene's germline CDR1 is MNHNS and CDR2 SASEGT. The CDR3 contains 16 residues. Trimming at V came to 4 bases and at J to 9 bases, leaving 13 bases not matched to a gene.

CDR3 bases: TGTGCCATCAGGACAGGGGGAGCCACGAGCTACAATGAGCAGTTCTTC. Translating gives CAIRTGGATSYNEQFF. The rearrangement links TRBV10-3 to TRBJ2-1, with TRBD1 matching over 9 bases. The CDR3 length is 16 residues. J lost 3 bases, V lost 6 bases, and 9 bases had no gene match. The germline V gene encodes CDR1 ENHRY and CDR2 SYGVKD.

This clonotype showed up just a few times. The J gene is TRBJ2-1, the V gene TRBV28, with D possibly matching TRBD2 (6 bases). The CDR3 runs 17 residues. V shed 4 bases and J shed 0 bases, with 16 bases lying between them. Germline CDR1 reads MDHEN; CDR2 reads SYDVKM. The DNA for the CDR3 is TGTGCCAGCAGTTCGAGTACGGGGGAAAGCTCCTACAATGAGCAGTTCTTC. Translating gives CASSSSTGESSYNEQFF. Variable domain in full (rest from reference TRBV28 and TRBJ2-1): DVKVTQSSRYLVKRTGEKVFLECVQDMDHENMFWYRQDPGLGLRLIYFSYDVKMKEKGDIPEGYSVSREKKERFSLILESASTNQTSMYLCASSSSTGESSYNEQFFGPGTRLTVL.

This clonotype appeared many times. The J gene is TRBJ2-1, the V gene TRBV6-1; TRBD2 matches at 10 bases. The CDR3 sequence is 15 residues long. Trimming took 6 bases from V and 0 from J; bases not matched to a gene: 2. Germline CDR1 and CDR2: MNHNS and SASEGT. This CDR3 is CASRLAGASYNEQFF. The CDR3 DNA is TGTGCCAGCAGGCTAGCGGGAGCCTCCTACAATGAGCAGTTCTTC.

A remark on this clonotype: A much larger clone lies one base from this, so it may be a read error. The chain recombines TRBV12-5 with TRBJ1-1, with TRBD1 as a possible D gene (6 bases). Germline V gene sequence: CDR1 LGHNT, CDR2 FRNRAP. CDR3 length: 13 residues. The CDR3 protein is CAGGLGTNTEAFF. Here the CDR3 DNA reads TGTGCTGGTGGTTTGGGGACAAACACTGAAGCTTTCTTT.

The rearrangement joins TRBV11-3 to TRBJ2-5; D call uncertain. CDR1 is SGHNT, CDR2 YENEEA, per germline. V was pared by 6 bases and J by 5 bases, with 13 bases between. This CDR3 has 13 residues. The CDR3 sequence: CASRLQLRETQYF. CDR3 coding DNA: TGTGCCAGCAGATTACAGCTCCGGGAGACCCAGTACTTC.

Details on this clonotype: Just one base apart from a much larger clone, this may be a read error. The J gene is TRBJ2-4, the V gene TRBV28; D not resolved. The CDR3 sequence is 15 residues long. Germline lookup yields CDR1 MDHEN and CDR2 SYDVKM. Trimming pared 5 bases from V and 1 base from J, leaving 12 bases between. CDR3 loop: CASSPRLGAKNIQYF. CDR3 sequence (DNA): TGTGCCAGCAGTCCAAGACTCGGGGCCAAAAACATTCAGTACTTC. Using reference TRBV28 and TRBJ2-4 for the parts outside the CDR3, the full variable domain is DVKVTQSSRYLVKRTGEKVFLECVQDMDHENMFWYRQDPGLGLRLIYFSYDVKMKEKGDIPEGYSVSREKKERFSLILESASTNQTSMYLCASSPRLGAKNIQYFGAGTRLSVL.

Of note for this clonotype: A much larger clone lies a single base off, so this may be a read error. The chain couples TRBV6-4 to TRBJ2-3; 8 positions match TRBD2. The germline V gene has CDR1 MRHNA and CDR2 SNTAGT. The CDR3 is 16 amino acids. For the CDR3, the DNA is TGTGCCAGCAGTGGGGCAGCGGGAGAGAGCACAGATATGCAGTATTTT. This encodes CASSGAAGESTDMQYF.

This clonotype was picked up many times. V is TRBV29-1 and J is TRBJ2-2; the match to TRBD1 covers 7 bases. Per germline, CDR1 SQVTM and CDR2 ANQGSEA. V lost 6 bases, J lost 7 bases, and 8 bases stayed unmatched. The CDR3 sequence is 13 residues long. The CDR3 bases are TGCAGCGTCGTGACAGGGTTGGACGGGGAGCTGTTTTTT. This encodes CSVVTGLDGELFF.

In the case of this clonotype: Without the conserved terminal phenylalanine or tryptophan, this CDR3 likely stems from a read error. This chain links TRBV29-1 with TRBJ2-1, with D perhaps matching TRBD1 (6 bases). The CDR3 has 12 residues. CDR1 is SQVTM and CDR2 is ANQGSEA in the germline V gene. V lost 5 bases and J 4 bases, leaving 9 bases between the germline ends. The CDR3, as DNA: TGCAGCGTTCAGGACAGTTACAATGAGCAGTTCATC. It is translated as CSVQDSYNEQFI.

In regard to this clonotype: The junction departs from germline at one end; a sequencing error may be responsible. This sequence joins TRBV19 and TRBJ2-7; TRBD2 matches at 11 bases. Germline V gene lookup returns CDR1 LNHDA and CDR2 SQIVND (reference sequence). The CDR3 contains 15 residues. CDR3 region: CASSTKTSGNYEQCF. The CDR3 nucleotides are TGTGCCAGTAGTACCAAGACTAGCGGGAACTACGAGCAGTGCTTC.

About this clonotype itself: The junction does not match germline at one end; this may be a read error. V usage is TRBV11-2 and J usage is TRBJ2-3; D perhaps matches TRBD2 (5 bases). The CDR3 totals 15 residues. Germline-derived CDR1 and CDR2 are SGHAT and FQNNGV. CDR3 nucleotide sequence: TGTGTCAGCAGCCCCACCTCTCCTAGCACATATACGCAGTATTTT. Translation: CVSSPTSPSTYTQYF.

Note on this clonotype: Relative to the germline gene, one junction end is altered; a read error may explain this. V and J are TRBV11-2 and TRBJ2-1, with 7 bases lining up with TRBD2. CDR3 length equals 16 residues. Germline CDR1 and CDR2: SGHAT and FQNNGV. CDR3 protein: CASGLARERDNNEQFF. The DNA for the CDR3 is TGTGCCAGCGGCTTAGCTAGGGAGCGGGATAACAATGAGCAGTTCTTC.

This clonotype was counted many times. The chain employs TRBV6-2 or TRBV6-3 and TRBJ1-1, with TRBD1 matching 7 bases. Germline V CDR1 and CDR2: MNHEY, SVGEGT. The CDR3 extends over 13 amino acids. V gave up 6 bases and J gave up 4 bases; unmatched junction bases: 5. The chain's CDR3 is CASSLGGFTEAFF. As DNA, the CDR3 is TGTGCCAGCAGCCTAGGGGGCTTCACTGAAGCTTTCTTT.

This clonotype was observed many times. The J gene is TRBJ2-1, the V gene TRBV11-2; the D gene is possibly TRBD2 (5 bases). Germline CDR1 SGHAT, CDR2 FQNNGV. This CDR3 region has 16 residues. Trimming left V 5 bases short and J 3 bases short, with 17 bases between. DNA of the CDR3: TGTGCCAGCAGCCCAAGGTCGGGGTTCATCTACAATGAGCAGTTCTTC. It encodes CASSPRSGFIYNEQFF.

This clonotype was seen at least ten times. The rearrangement joins TRBV6-1 to TRBJ1-1, with TRBD1 matching 7 bases. The CDR3 is made up of 15 amino acids. Germline values: CDR1 MNHNS, CDR2 SASEGT. V was pared by 0 bases and J by 4 bases, with 5 bases of the junction left unmatched. The CDR3 sequence: CASSEADRVSTEAFF. In nucleotides, the CDR3 is TGTGCCAGCAGTGAAGCTGACAGGGTGAGCACTGAAGCTTTCTTT.

This clonotype was found many times. The gene calls are TRBV12-3 or TRBV12-4 and TRBJ1-1; 9 nucleotides agree with TRBD1. The junction had 8 bases not matched to a gene; V was cut back by 3 bases and J by 0 bases. This CDR3 spans 17 amino acids. DNA of the CDR3: TGTGCCAGCAGTTTCCCGGGACAGGGTCTGATGAACACTGAAGCTTTCTTT. This gives the protein CASSFPGQGLMNTEAFF.

About this clonotype: A much more abundant neighbour one base away suggests this may be a read error. The chain recombines TRBV28 with TRBJ1-2; 9 nucleotides line up with TRBD1. V dropped 1 base and J dropped 1; count of bases not matched to a gene: 1. The CDR3 spans 15 residues. Germline loops: CDR1 MDHEN, CDR2 SYDVKM. The CDR3 DNA reads as TGTGCCAGCAGTTTATTGACAGGGGGTAACTATGGCTACACCTTC. Protein sequence: CASSLLTGGNYGYTF.

About this clonotype itself: The junction and the germline gene differ at one end; a read error may be behind it. The chain joins TRBV29-1 to TRBJ1-4, with D possibly TRBD1 on 5 matching bases. The germline CDR1 and CDR2 sequences are SQVTM and ANQGSEA. The CDR3 has 13 amino acids. The CDR3 here is CNVWSGSGGKLFF. The CDR3 bases are TGCAACGTTTGGTCAGGGTCTGGTGGAAAACTGTTTTTT.

Regarding this clonotype: A much larger clone is a single base away; this may be a read error. The chain carries TRBV10-3 and TRBJ1-2; D is uncertain. The CDR3 totals 15 residues. The germline V and J ends were trimmed by 2 bases and 5 bases, with 15 bases remaining between them. Germline values: CDR1 ENHRY, CDR2 SYGVKD. The CDR3: CAISETGKGAYGYTF. The DNA of the CDR3 is TGTGCCATCAGTGAGACTGGAAAGGGCGCGTATGGCTACACCTTC.

A single count supports this clonotype. This rearrangement joins TRBV20-1 to TRBJ1-2, with 7 bases matching TRBD1. Losses at the gene ends were 3 bases for V and 7 bases for J; bases not matched to a gene: 14. The CDR3 sequence is 15 residues long. The germline V gene encodes CDR1 DFQATT and CDR2 SNEGSKA (reference sequence). The CDR3 DNA reads as TGCAGTGCTAGTGAAGTGGGCTACAGGGGTGGTGGCTACACCTTC. Encoded protein: CSASEVGYRGGGYTF.

Notes on this clonotype: The CDR3 carries no conserved terminal phenylalanine or tryptophan, so it likely arises from a read error. This chain links TRBV11-1 with TRBJ2-1; D unresolved. This CDR3 region has 13 residues. Germline V gene lookup returns CDR1 SGHAT and CDR2 FQDESV (reference sequence). CDR3 sequence: CASSFGTDNGQFY. CDR3 nucleotides: TGTGCTAGCAGCTTCGGCACGGATAATGGGCAGTTCTAC.

This clonotype was seen a few times. A much larger clone differs from this one at a single base, so this may be a read error. The chain is built from TRBV29-1 and TRBJ1-2; D call uncertain. Germline assignment: CDR1 SQVTM and CDR2 ANQGSEA. Trimming stripped 5 bases from V and 4 bases from J, with 14 bases between. This CDR3 comprises 13 residues. The CDR3 spells CSVRWSSTYGYTF. Here the CDR3 DNA reads TGCAGCGTTCGTTGGTCTTCTACCTATGGCTACACCTTC.

This clonotype has a single count. An end of the junction does not agree with germline; a read error may underlie this. The chain's CDR3 is CASTPWGSGRNGATYEQCF. CDR3 DNA sequence: TGCGCCAGCACTCCTTGGGGTAGCGGGAGGAACGGGGCGACCTATGAGCAGTGCTTC. The rearrangement joins TRBV10-2 to TRBJ2-7; 10 positions match TRBD2. Germline lookup yields CDR1 WSHSY and CDR2 SAAADI. The CDR3 totals 19 residues.

Comments on this clonotype: This may stem from a read error, because a much larger clone lies one nucleotide away. This sequence joins TRBV7-8 and TRBJ1-1; 8 nucleotides line up with TRBD1. The CDR3 spans 14 residues. Germline-derived CDR1 and CDR2 are SGHVS and FQNEAQ. DNA of the CDR3: TGTGCCGGCAGCCCGGACAGGGACAACGCTGAAGCTTTCTTT. Translated: CAGSPDRDNAEAFF.

This clonotype was seen repeatedly, ten times or more. This chain links TRBV29-1 with TRBJ2-1; TRBD1 is a possible D gene (5 bases). CDR1 and CDR2 from the germline V gene are SQVTM and ANQGSEA. The V end was cut by 7 bases, the J end by 6 bases, with 7 bases between. The CDR3 covers 10 residues. CDR3 sequence reads: CSGQINEQFF. The CDR3 region has the DNA TGCAGCGGACAGATCAATGAGCAGTTCTTC.

Concerning this clonotype itself: An end of the junction does not agree with germline; a read error may underlie this. The V and J genes are TRBV28 and TRBJ2-5; D is unresolved. CDR3 size: 16 residues. From germline, CDR1 is MDHEN and CDR2 SYDVKM. The CDR3: CTSSFPGRSTQETQYF. CDR3 coding DNA: TGTACCAGCAGTTTTCCTGGACGGTCAACCCAAGAGACCCAGTACTTC.

With respect to this clonotype: A junction boundary mismatches the germline segment, possibly from a read error. The CDR3 loop is CPSSLSNNDYGYTF. The CDR3 DNA follows: TGTCCCAGCAGCTTATCTAACAATGACTATGGCTACACCTTT. This chain links TRBV11-2 with TRBJ1-2; D remains ambiguous. The CDR3 sequence is 14 residues long. The germline gives CDR1 SGHAT, CDR2 FQNNGV.

In regard to this clonotype: Its ends do not fully match the called genes, so a read error is possible. The CDR3 reads CASNEREVRETQYF. Written as DNA, the CDR3 is TGTGCCAGCAATGAACGGGAAGTACGGGAGACCCAGTACTTC. V usage is TRBV25-1 and J usage is TRBJ2-5; a weak D match, TRBD2 (5 bases). Germline CDR1 and CDR2: MGHDK and SYGVNS. The CDR3 totals 14 residues.

The chain is built from TRBV19 and TRBJ2-7; 14 positions match TRBD2. CDR3 length: 19 amino acids. Germline V CDR1 and CDR2: LNHDA, SQIVND (reference sequence). CDR3 region: CPTGILGPGLAGVRYEQYF. In DNA form, the CDR3 reads TGTCCTACCGGGATACTGGGACCGGGACTAGCGGGAGTTCGCTACGAGCAGTACTTC.